Below, 10 T cell receptor beta chains from the same sample are listed, as sequenced in a study of shared clonotypes between healthy human individuals. The assay was immunoSEQ multiplex PCR, and TCRdb's table has in-frame clones only and misses some. The sample records about 960,000 clones, around three quarters being singletons. What was sequenced was memory CD4+ T cells sorted from blood. Indicated subset: CD45RA-negative fraction. These receptors were collected from a young man in good health.

This clone appeared a few times. This sequence joins TRBV6-5 and TRBJ2-5; 7 bases line up with TRBD1. CDR3 size: 13 residues. Germline CDR1 and CDR2: MNHEY and SVGAGI. The trim removed 6 bases at V and 1 base at J, leaving 2 bases unmatched. CDR3 in amino acids: CASRGTVQETQYF. The CDR3 region has the DNA TGTGCCAGCAGAGGGACAGTCCAAGAGACCCAGTACTTC.

This clone was counted between two and nine times. The rearrangement joins TRBV30 to TRBJ2-1; 8 nucleotides match TRBD2. J lost 6 bases, V lost 4 bases, and 14 bases had no gene match. Germline lookup yields CDR1 GTSNPN and CDR2 SVGIG (reference sequence). This CDR3 has 16 residues. CDR3 sequence: CAWNPPIAGKGNEQFF. The CDR3 DNA follows: TGTGCCTGGAATCCTCCGATAGCGGGGAAGGGCAATGAGCAGTTCTTC.

This clone occurred once. The CDR3 spells CSALAGNTIYF. The CDR3 DNA sequence: TGCAGCGCCCTGGCTGGAAACACCATATATTTT. The genes are TRBV29-1 and TRBJ1-3; no clear D. Germline V gene lookup returns CDR1 SQVTM and CDR2 ANQGSEA. The CDR3 runs to 11 residues. Trimming removed 7 bases from V and 2 bases from J, with 6 bases in between. Drawing the rest from reference TRBV29-1 and TRBJ1-3, the complete variable domain is SAVISQKPSRDICQRGTSLTIQCQVDSQVTMMFWYRQQPGQSLTLIATANQGSEATYESGFVIDKFPISRPNLTFSTLTVSNMSPEDSSIYLCSALAGNTIYFGEGSWLTVV.

The chain carries TRBV6-1 and TRBJ2-7; 7 positions match TRBD2. With V trimmed by 3 bases and J by 4 bases, 9 bases remained unmatched. Per germline, CDR1 MNHNS and CDR2 SASEGT. The CDR3 consists of 15 residues. The CDR3, as DNA: TGTGCCAGCAGTGACTCAAGCGGGAATCAGTACGAGCAGTACTTC. Residues: CASSDSSGNQYEQYF.

This clone was recorded once. V usage is TRBV9 and J usage is TRBJ1-2; the match to TRBD1 covers 10 bases. The length of the CDR3 is 17 residues. CDR1 is SGDLS and CDR2 is YYNGEE in the germline V gene. The V segment lost 3 bases and the J segment 3 bases; nucleotides outside the gene matches: 11. CDR3 loop: CASSEPLDRGQDYGYTF. DNA of the CDR3: TGTGCCAGCAGCGAACCACTTGACAGGGGGCAGGACTATGGCTACACCTTC.

This chain links TRBV6-1 with TRBJ1-4; D is undetermined. V was shortened by 1 base and J by 2 bases, with 5 bases between the two germline ends. CDR3 length: 14 residues. Germline V gene sequence: CDR1 MNHNS, CDR2 SASEGT. CDR3 in DNA: TGTGCCAGCAGTGAAGAGGCGACTAATGAAAAACTGTTTTTT. This codes for CASSEEATNEKLFF.

The rearrangement links TRBV7-2 to TRBJ2-3; 12 bases fit TRBD2. The V and J ends lost 4 bases and 6 bases, in that order; junction bases with no gene match: 8. The CDR3 loop spans 16 amino acids. Germline assignment: CDR1 SGHTA and CDR2 FQGNSA. CDR3 DNA sequence: TGTGCCAGCAGCTACCGGACTAGCGGGACGGGGGATACGCAGTATTTT. Its protein is CASSYRTSGTGDTQYF.

With regard to this clone: This specimen includes other DNA sequences encoding the same CDR3. The chain is built from TRBV18 and TRBJ2-7, with no clear D. The V end was cut by 2 bases, the J end by 2 bases, with 4 bases between. The CDR3 consists of 12 residues. Germline-derived CDR1 and CDR2 are KGHSH and LQKENI. CDR3 loop: CASSPGAYEQYF. In DNA, the CDR3 is TGTGCCAGCTCACCAGGAGCCTACGAGCAGTACTTC.

In the case of this clone: This may be a read error, as it is one base from a much larger clone. The same CDR3 arises from other DNA sequences in this sample as well. The gene calls are TRBV7-3 and TRBJ1-1, with D possibly matching TRBD1 (5 bases). The CDR3 runs 13 residues. Trimming removed 3 bases from V and 1 base from J, with 6 bases in between. Germline-derived CDR1 and CDR2 are SGHTA and FQGTGA. CDR3 nucleotides: TGTGCCAGCAGCTTCGGGGGGAACACTGAAGCTTTCTTT. Translated, it gives CASSFGGNTEAFF.

This chain links TRBV19 with TRBJ2-5; D is possibly TRBD1 (5 bases). This CDR3 is 14 amino acids long. From germline, CDR1 is LNHDA and CDR2 SQIVND (reference sequence). V lost 6 bases, J lost 5 bases, and 16 bases lay in between. The CDR3 region is CASSPTQGGETQYF. The DNA for the CDR3 is TGTGCCAGTAGCCCGACCCAGGGCGGCGAGACCCAGTACTTC.